This T cell receptor (beta chain) is from a study of shared clonotypes between healthy human individuals. Study-level findings and limits: Shared across a few donors were approximately 5% of the naive CD4 clonotypes.

The V and J ends lost 3 bases and 4 bases, in that order; junction bases with no gene match: 15. The CDR3 consists of 17 residues. Germline V gene data show CDR1 as SEHNR and CDR2 as FQNEAQ (reference sequence). Note on this clone: The antigen remains undetermined.

The authors' processing: Filtering differed for immunoSEQ, which gave only junction sequences without quality scores. Assay: immunoSEQ multiplex PCR; the TCRdb copy retains only in-frame clones and omits some. That table is the source of V, J and clone size, and D and trimming were worked out from the DNA. The sample contains some 1 million clones, 65% to 75% of which appear only once. The origin of this receptor is a man aged 18 to 30 in good health. The sample taken for sequencing was memory CD4+ T cells sorted from blood. The subset is: CD45RA-negative fraction. J is TRBJ2-7 and V is TRBV7-9; TRBD2 agrees at 7 bases. Written as DNA, the CDR3 is TGTGCCAGCAGCTTTTTTGGCCAAGCGGGGATTTTATACGAGCAGTACTTC. This translates into CASSFFGQAGILYEQYF.